One sample yielded the 17 T cell receptor beta chains listed below, sequenced in a study of CD8+ T cells in alopecia areata. Extraction and reverse transcription of RNA yielded cDNA as the sequencing template. Profiled with immunoSEQ multiplex PCR; TCRdb holds only in-frame clones, not every one. The top ten hold more than 12% of the sample, which has tens of thousands of clones, 29% seen once. Treatment of the sample: oral pan-JAK inhibitor, 5-10 mg twice daily. The sample was CD8+ T cells sorted from blood, taken at week 4, from a patient treated with tofacitinib. These TCRs come from a human donor with alopecia areata.

CDR3 DNA: TGTGCCAGCAGGGATACAGTAGGAAATGGCGAGCAGTACTTC. Translation: CASRDTVGNGEQYF. The chain has TRBV27 and TRBJ2-7; no firm D call. CDR3 length: 14 residues. V was trimmed by 6 bases and J by 6 bases, leaving 18 bases between them. The germline CDR1 and CDR2 sequences are MNHEY and SMNVEV (reference sequence).

Only a few counts were recorded for this clone. The genes are TRBV11-2 and TRBJ2-1; no clear D gene. The V end lost 1 base, the J end lost 7 bases, and 11 bases lay between the germline ends. This CDR3 comprises 14 residues. The germline gives CDR1 SGHAT, CDR2 FQNNGV. CDR3 sequence: CASSLVWGTNEQFF. CDR3 nucleotide sequence: TGTGCCAGCAGCTTAGTTTGGGGAACAAATGAGCAGTTCTTC.

V gene TRBV30 combines with J gene TRBJ2-1; 8 bases fit TRBD2. Trimming removed 1 base from V and 3 bases from J; junction bases left unmatched: 8. This CDR3 comprises 16 residues. Germline-derived CDR1 and CDR2 are GTSNPN and SVGIG (reference sequence). Written as DNA, the CDR3 is TGTGCCTGGAGTGGAGAACTAGCGGAGAACTACAATGAGCAGTTCTTC. This gives the protein CAWSGELAENYNEQFF.

The chain couples TRBV9 to TRBJ2-7, with a tentative D call TRBD1 (5 bases). Germline values: CDR1 SGDLS, CDR2 YYNGEE. V lost 7 bases, J lost 1 base, and 12 bases lay in between. CDR3 length equals 13 residues. The CDR3: CASGPDNSYEQYF. CDR3 nucleotide sequence: TGTGCCAGCGGACCGGACAATTCCTACGAGCAGTACTTC.

The rearrangement links TRBV7-8 to TRBJ1-5; TRBD1 matches at 9 bases. Germline-derived CDR1 and CDR2 are SGHVS and FQNEAQ. This CDR3 comprises 14 residues. The V and J ends lost 7 bases and 3 bases, in that order; junction bases with no gene match: 4. CDR3 protein: CASTGTGINQPQHF. The CDR3 bases are TGTGCCAGCACGGGGACAGGGATCAATCAGCCCCAGCATTTT.

The V call is TRBV7-9, the J call TRBJ2-1, with a possible D match to TRBD1 (5 bases). The CDR3 spans 12 residues. CDR1 SEHNR and CDR2 FQNEAQ come from the germline V gene (reference sequence). The V and J ends lost 5 bases and 4 bases respectively, with 6 bases between them. The CDR3 region is CASSRQYNEQFF. The DNA of the CDR3 is TGTGCCAGCAGCCGACAGTACAATGAGCAGTTCTTC. Drawing the rest from reference TRBV7-9 and TRBJ2-1, the complete variable domain is DTGVSQNPRHKITKRGQNVTFRCDPISEHNRLYWYRQTLGQGPEFLTYFQNEAQLEKSRLLSDRFSAERPKGSFSTLEIQRTEQGDSAMYLCASSRQYNEQFFGPGTRLTVL.

J is TRBJ2-7 and V is TRBV9; D may be TRBD1 (5 bases). The CDR3 has 13 residues. Germline CDR1 and CDR2: SGDLS and YYNGEE. The V gene lost 5 bases and the J gene lost 3 bases, with 12 bases spanning the gap. CDR3 sequence: CASSPRDLYEQYF. The CDR3 bases are TGTGCCAGCAGTCCCAGGGATCTCTACGAGCAGTACTTC.

In this sample, this clone turned up a few times. The chain is built from TRBV7-9 and TRBJ1-2, with a tentative D call TRBD1 (5 bases). CDR1 is SEHNR, CDR2 FQNEAQ, per germline (reference sequence). CDR3 size: 15 residues. Trimming stripped 1 base from V and 3 bases from J, with 12 bases between. The CDR3: CASSLGQTPDYGYTF. The CDR3 DNA reads TGTGCCAGCAGCTTAGGACAGACCCCTGACTATGGCTACACCTTC.

A few counts support this clone. The V call is TRBV29-1, the J call TRBJ2-1, with 7 nucleotides matching TRBD1. Germline CDR1 SQVTM, CDR2 ANQGSEA. Trimming removed 5 bases from V and 4 bases from J; junction bases left unmatched: 17. The CDR3 spans 17 residues. The CDR3 reads CSVIIGPGGRYYNEQFF. Here the CDR3 DNA reads TGCAGCGTTATAATCGGGCCAGGGGGAAGGTATTACAATGAGCAGTTCTTC.

The J gene is TRBJ2-7, the V gene TRBV7-2, with D possibly TRBD2 on 6 matching bases. The CDR3 totals 18 residues. Germline lookup yields CDR1 SGHTA and CDR2 FQGNSA. Trimming cost V 0 bases and J 6 bases, with 24 bases left between them. The DNA of the CDR3 is TGTGCCAGCAGCTTAGCGCGGGCGGGAAGGGTCTACGCGTTCGAGCAGTACTTC. It is translated as CASSLARAGRVYAFEQYF.

This chain connects TRBV29-1 to TRBJ2-1, with no clear D. CDR1 and CDR2 from the germline V gene are SQVTM and ANQGSEA. V lost 7 bases and J lost 15, with 16 bases in between. The CDR3 has 10 residues. Here the CDR3 DNA reads TGCAGCGCCCCCATACGTGGCCTGTTCTTC. It translates to CSAPIRGLFF.

This clone was picked up a small number of times. V gene TRBV7-2 combines with J gene TRBJ1-5; D uncertain. V gave up 0 bases and J gave up 7 bases, with 4 bases separating them. Germline V gene sequence: CDR1 SGHTA, CDR2 FQGNSA. CDR3 size: 12 residues. The CDR3 region is CASSLASQPQHF. In DNA, the CDR3 is TGTGCCAGCAGCTTAGCGTCACAGCCCCAGCATTTT.

The genes are TRBV29-1 and TRBJ2-1; TRBD2 aligns across 8 bases. V dropped 4 bases and J dropped 7; count of bases not matched to a gene: 6. The length of the CDR3 is 13 residues. Germline V gene lookup returns CDR1 SQVTM and CDR2 ANQGSEA. The CDR3 loop is CSVVAGSGNEQFF. The CDR3 DNA reads as TGCAGCGTTGTAGCGGGATCGGGGAATGAGCAGTTCTTC.

Of note for this clone: The same CDR3 is also encoded by other DNA sequences in this sample. This CDR3 is CASSGDSQETQYF. CDR3 coding DNA: TGTGCCAGCAGTGGCGACAGCCAAGAGACCCAGTACTTC. The chain carries TRBV25-1 and TRBJ2-5; D perhaps matches TRBD1 (5 bases). The CDR3 runs 13 residues. Per the germline V gene, CDR1 is MGHDK and CDR2 is SYGVNS. V lost 4 bases to trimming and J lost 1 base, with 7 bases between them.

This clone was counted a few times. This chain uses TRBV7-2 with TRBJ2-1; D is possibly TRBD1 (6 bases). Germline assignment: CDR1 SGHTA and CDR2 FQGNSA. Trimming shortened V by 6 bases and J by 7 bases, and 19 bases separated the two germline ends. The CDR3 is made up of 15 amino acids. CDR3 in amino acids: CASSYRQVVANEQFF. The CDR3 DNA is TGTGCCAGCAGTTACCGACAGGTAGTGGCTAATGAGCAGTTCTTC.

This clone was counted a few times. The chain combines TRBV5-1 with TRBJ2-5; D gene uncertain. CDR1 and CDR2 from the germline V gene are SGHRS and YFSETQ. The V end was cut by 0 bases, the J end by 2 bases, with 5 bases between. The CDR3 length is 13 residues. CDR3 region: CASSLGYQETQYF. CDR3 nucleotide sequence: TGCGCCAGCAGCTTGGGGTATCAAGAGACCCAGTACTTC.

The rearrangement uses TRBV27 and TRBJ2-1; TRBD2 might be the D (6 bases). In germline, CDR1 is MNHEY, CDR2 SMNVEV (reference sequence). V was cut by 5 bases and J by 8 bases, with 19 bases left in between. The CDR3 is made up of 15 amino acids. The CDR3 bases are TGTGCCAGCAGTCCGTGGACTGGGGGGTTAGATGAGCAGTTCTTC. This gives the protein CASSPWTGGLDEQFF.